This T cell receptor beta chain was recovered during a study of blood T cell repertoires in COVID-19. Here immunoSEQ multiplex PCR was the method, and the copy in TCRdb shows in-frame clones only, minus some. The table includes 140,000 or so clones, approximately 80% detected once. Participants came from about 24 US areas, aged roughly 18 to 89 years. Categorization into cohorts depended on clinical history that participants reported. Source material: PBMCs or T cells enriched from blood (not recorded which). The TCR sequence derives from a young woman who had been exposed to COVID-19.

The CDR3 loop reads CASSVSRTASPTNEKLFF. In nucleotides, the CDR3 is TGTGCCAGCAGCGTGTCCCGGACAGCCAGCCCGACTAATGAAAAACTGTTTTTT. V usage is TRBV9 and J usage is TRBJ1-4, with TRBD1 as a possible D gene (6 bases). The CDR3 loop spans 18 amino acids. The V gene's germline CDR1 is SGDLS and CDR2 YYNGEE. Trimming stripped 2 bases from V and 2 bases from J, with 19 bases between.